A selection of T cell receptor beta chains follows, all from one sample in a study of identical twins. TCRdb re-derived calls from the 5' RACE reads in MiXCR, one entry per CDR3 protein. The profile shows 200,000 to 250,000 distinct CDR3 sequences, 7% of them singletons. This sample was shared with a second study, whose subject was yellow fever vaccine responses in identical twins.

The sample comprised memory (CD45RO+) T cells sorted from blood. The receptors derive from a woman aged 18 to 35 in good health. Each CDR3 is given with its conserved first and last residue. The D gene is left open where the match is weak. Some rows mark clone size as missing; the rest say once, few, many or name a class of expanded clone.

abundance	v_gene	d_gene	j_gene	CDR3nt	CDR3aa
.	TRBV27	TRBD2	TRBJ2-1	TGTGCCAGCAGTTCCCTGATACGACTAGCGGGGTACAATGAGCAGTTCTTC	CASSSLIRLAGYNEQFF
few	TRBV5-4	TRBD1	TRBJ2-6	TGTGCCAGCAGCTTGGGACAGGGGGCGGGCGCTGGGGCCAACGTCCTGACTTTC	CASSLGQGAGAGANVLTF
few	TRBV7-8	.	TRBJ2-6	TGTGCCAGCAGCTTAATGTTGGCGAACTCTGGGGCCAACGTCCTGACTTTC	CASSLMLANSGANVLTF
.	TRBV5-5	.	TRBJ2-3	TGTGCCAGCACCCTGGGGGCGGGGAGATTGGCAGATACGCAGTATTTT	CASTLGAGRLADTQYF
few	TRBV28	.	TRBJ1-5	TGTGCCAGCAGTCCCGAGGCATCGGGCAATCAGCCCCAGCATTTT	CASSPEASGNQPQHF
.	TRBV11-2	.	TRBJ2-5	TGTGCCAGCAGCCCGGGGGATGGTACTGAGACCCAGTACTTC	CASSPGDGTETQYF
many	TRBV5-1	.	TRBJ2-7	TGCGCCAGCAGGCTCGCGGGAAGCTCCTACGAGCAGTACTTC	CASRLAGSSYEQYF
many	TRBV20-1	TRBD2	TRBJ2-1	TGCAGTGCTAGAGGACTAGCGGGATACAATGAGCAGTTCTTC	CSARGLAGYNEQFF
few	TRBV11-3	.	TRBJ2-2	TGTGCCAGCAGCTTTGGTAGCGGGAACACCGGGGAGCTGTTTTTT	CASSFGSGNTGELFF
.	TRBV6-1	.	TRBJ1-6	TGTGCCAGCTATCCGGGAAATAATTCACCCCTCCACTTT	CASYPGNNSPLHF
.	TRBV20-1	.	TRBJ1-2	TGCAGTGCTAGAGATCTCCCGAACGTGGGTGGCTACACCTTC	CSARDLPNVGGYTF
.	TRBV19	.	TRBJ2-2	TGTGCCAGTAACCGGGACATAGACACCGGGGAGCTGTTTTTT	CASNRDIDTGELFF
.	TRBV7-9	TRBD2	TRBJ2-3	TGTGCCAGCAAAACTAGCGGAACCACAGATACGCAGTATTTT	CASKTSGTTDTQYF